One and the same sample provided the 17 T cell receptor beta chains below, sequenced in a study of patients and donors after allogeneic stem cell transplantation. TCRdb re-called the RT-PCR reads through MiXCR, storing one row per CDR3 protein. The sample shows about 960,000 distinct CDR3 sequences, 18% of them seen only once. The sample comprised blood, either unsorted or a sorted T cell fraction (not recorded which). The receptors shown here come from a human donor who was either an allogeneic HSCT recipient or a stem cell or donor lymphocyte infusion donor (not recorded which). It is not recorded whose cells these are; they may come from a transplant donor.

This sequence joins TRBV6-5 and TRBJ2-5, with D possibly TRBD1 on 5 matching bases. Trimming cost V 4 bases and J 5 bases, with 14 bases left between them. The V gene's germline CDR1 is MNHEY and CDR2 SVGAGI. The CDR3 extends over 14 amino acids. The CDR3, as DNA: TGTGCCAGCAGTTTTCTCAGGGAAGGGGAGACCCAGTACTTC. Its protein is CASSFLREGETQYF.

This clonotype was observed a handful of times. The rearrangement links TRBV18 to TRBJ2-7; 7 bases agree with TRBD2. The V gene's germline CDR1 is KGHSH and CDR2 LQKENI. This CDR3 has 14 amino acids. Trimming removed 6 bases from V and 0 bases from J; junction bases left unmatched: 5. CDR3 sequence: CASSPGLSSYEQYF. For the CDR3, the DNA is TGTGCCAGCTCCCCGGGACTAAGCTCCTACGAGCAGTACTTC.

The genes are TRBV5-6 and TRBJ2-1; perhaps TRBD2 as D (5 bases). The CDR3 is made up of 17 amino acids. The germline V gene has CDR1 SGHDT and CDR2 YYEEEE. The ends were cut back, 0 bases at V and 3 bases at J, with 16 bases in the middle. CDR3 sequence reads: CASSLGSQGLFYNEQFF. DNA of the CDR3: TGTGCCAGCAGCTTGGGGTCCCAAGGACTTTTCTACAATGAGCAGTTCTTC.

On this clonotype itself: The junction differs from germline at one of its ends, possibly a read error. The rearrangement uses TRBV10-3 and TRBJ1-2; a possible D gene is TRBD1 (5 bases). The CDR3 is 15 amino acids. CDR1 ENHRY and CDR2 SYGVKD come from the germline V gene. The CDR3 sequence is CAIGEQGAGFYGYTF. Here the CDR3 DNA reads TGTGCCATCGGTGAGCAAGGGGCCGGGTTCTATGGCTACACCTTC.

The CDR3 reads CASSLDAGQGANQPQHF. CDR3 DNA sequence: TGCGCCAGCAGCTTGGATGCGGGACAGGGGGCAAATCAGCCCCAGCATTTT. This chain joins TRBV5-1 and TRBJ1-5; TRBD1 matches at 12 bases. The germline gives CDR1 SGHRS, CDR2 YFSETQ. The CDR3 sequence is 17 residues long. Trimming took 0 bases from V and 4 from J; bases not matched to a gene: 5.

This clonotype has just a few counts. The chain links TRBV20-1 to TRBJ1-4, with D possibly being TRBD1 (5 bases). Germline V gene sequence: CDR1 DFQATT, CDR2 SNEGSKA (reference sequence). Trimming took off 4 bases at V and 5 bases at J, with 11 bases between the two ends. The CDR3 runs to 13 residues. The CDR3 protein is CSATDTPNEKLFF. CDR3 in DNA: TGCAGTGCTACGGACACACCGAATGAAAAACTGTTTTTT.

Only a few counts were recorded for this clonotype. This chain joins TRBV12-3 or TRBV12-4 and TRBJ1-1, with D possibly matching TRBD1 (5 bases). Trimming pared 0 bases from V and 0 bases from J, leaving 8 bases between. The CDR3 loop spans 15 amino acids. The CDR3 region is CASSLAEGMNTEAFF. The CDR3 region has the DNA TGTGCCAGCAGTTTAGCTGAGGGGATGAACACTGAAGCTTTCTTT.

This chain links TRBV7-9 with TRBJ1-1; TRBD1 is a possible D gene (5 bases). Germline V gene lookup returns CDR1 SEHNR and CDR2 FQNEAQ (reference sequence). Trimming removed 3 bases at V and 7 bases at J, with 24 bases between. The CDR3 has 17 residues. The CDR3 sequence: CASSFPRDLGESLEAFF. For the CDR3, the DNA is TGTGCCAGCAGCTTCCCCCGGGACCTCGGAGAGAGTCTTGAAGCTTTCTTT.

This clonotype occurred a few times. CDR3 nucleotides: TGTGCCACCAGTGATAATTCAGCCCAGCATTTT. It yields the protein CATSDNSAQHF. The chain couples TRBV24-1 to TRBJ1-5; the D is unclear. Germline CDR1 KGHDR, CDR2 SFDVKD. The V and J ends lost 3 bases and 11 bases respectively, with 7 bases between them. This CDR3 comprises 11 residues.

This clonotype was observed a handful of times. V usage is TRBV5-1 and J usage is TRBJ1-1; D ambiguous. In germline, CDR1 is SGHRS, CDR2 YFSETQ. This CDR3 comprises 15 residues. Trimming removed 0 bases at V and 1 base at J, with 10 bases between. This CDR3 is CASSLAAVRNTEAFF. The DNA of the CDR3 is TGCGCCAGCAGCTTGGCTGCAGTCAGGAACACTGAAGCTTTCTTT.

The chain recombines TRBV3-1 with TRBJ2-5; D unclear. CDR1 is LGHDT and CDR2 is YNNKEL in the germline V gene (reference sequence). There are 14 residues in the CDR3. Trimming stripped 0 bases from V and 4 bases from J, with 9 bases between. CDR3 DNA sequence: TGTGCCAGCAGCCAAGATTCAGCGAGAGAGACCCAGTACTTC. Translation gives CASSQDSARETQYF.

This clonotype appeared a few times. This chain's CDR3 is CASKERPDSPLHF. In DNA form, the CDR3 reads TGCGCCAGCAAGGAGAGGCCGGATTCACCCCTCCACTTT. The chain uses TRBV5-1 and TRBJ1-6, with D unresolved. The CDR3 has 13 amino acids. V gave up 6 bases and J gave up 8 bases, with 12 bases separating them. The germline V gene has CDR1 SGHRS and CDR2 YFSETQ.

The chain joins TRBV5-1 to TRBJ2-3, with a weak D call TRBD2 (6 bases). The CDR3 loop spans 15 amino acids. Trimming cost V 2 bases and J 0 bases, with 10 bases left between them. Germline values: CDR1 SGHRS, CDR2 YFSETQ. The CDR3 nucleotides are TGCGCCAGCAGCTTATCAAGCGGGAGCACAGATACGCAGTATTTT. This sequence encodes CASSLSSGSTDTQYF.

The rearrangement joins TRBV10-3 to TRBJ2-1; no definite D call. The CDR3 has 15 residues. The V gene's germline CDR1 is ENHRY and CDR2 SYGVKD. V gave up 3 bases and J gave up 0 bases, with 9 bases separating them. Here the CDR3 DNA reads TGTGCCATCAGTGAAACAGCCAGCTCCTACAATGAGCAGTTCTTC. Amino acids: CAISETASSYNEQFF.

The rearrangement joins TRBV15 to TRBJ1-3; TRBD1 matches 9 bases. Looked up from germline, CDR1 is LNHNV and CDR2 is YYDKDF (reference sequence). There are 16 residues in the CDR3. V shed 1 base and J 5 bases; nucleotides not matched to a gene: 6. CDR3 amino acids: CATSRGEGQGRNTIYF. Written as DNA, the CDR3 is TGTGCCACCAGCAGAGGGGAAGGACAGGGGAGAAACACCATATATTTT.

This clonotype has a count of ten or more. The V and J genes are TRBV12-3 or TRBV12-4 and TRBJ2-3, with 8 bases lining up with TRBD2. V lost 5 bases to trimming and J lost 8 bases; unmatched junction nucleotides: 9. The length of the CDR3 is 14 residues. CDR3 coding DNA: TGTGCCAGCAGTCCCTCGGGGGGGCCGAGTACGCAGTATTTT. Its translation is CASSPSGGPSTQYF.

This rearrangement joins TRBV6-5 to TRBJ2-1, with 7 nucleotides matching TRBD2. The V gene end was trimmed by 8 bases and the J gene end by 3 bases; junction bases not matched to a gene: 7. The CDR3 has 14 residues. Germline values: CDR1 MNHEY, CDR2 SVGAGI. In DNA, the CDR3 is TGTGCCAGCTGTTGGGGGGGGAACTACAATGAGCAGTTCTTC. This gives the protein CASCWGGNYNEQFF.